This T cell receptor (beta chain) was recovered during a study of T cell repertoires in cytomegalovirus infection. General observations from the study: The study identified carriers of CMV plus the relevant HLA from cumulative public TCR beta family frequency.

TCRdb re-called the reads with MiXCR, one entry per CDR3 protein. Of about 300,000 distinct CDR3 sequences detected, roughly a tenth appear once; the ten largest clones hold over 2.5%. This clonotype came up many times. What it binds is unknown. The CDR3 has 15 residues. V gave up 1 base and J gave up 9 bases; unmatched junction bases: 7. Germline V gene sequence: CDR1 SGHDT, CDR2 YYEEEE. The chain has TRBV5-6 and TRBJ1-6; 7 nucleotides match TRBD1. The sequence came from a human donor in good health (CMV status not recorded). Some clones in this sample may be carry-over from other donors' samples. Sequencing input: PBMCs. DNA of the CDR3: TGTGCCAGCAGCTTGTTGGGGCAGGGGGGTTCACCCCTCCACTTT. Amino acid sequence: CASSLLGQGGSPLHF.